The TCR beta chain under discussion was sequenced for a study of CD8+CD57+ T cells in acquired aplastic anemia. For the study at large: Across the sorted CD4+ and CD8+ cells, DNA amounts averaged 3.2 ug. Study-level points and caveats: The study identified around 28 CD8+ CDR3 sequences shared by patients and controls.

This clonotype has ten or more counts. The target antigen is unknown. CDR1 and CDR2 from the germline V gene are SGHRS and YFSETQ. The CDR3 is 13 residues long. V shed 3 bases, J shed 5 bases, and the junction held 2 bases outside the gene matches. An expansion of CD8+CD57+ cells by flow cytometry had been shown in patients chosen for sequencing. All patients were therapy-naive when blood was sampled. Both TCR beta VDJ combination and CDR3 sequence profiling were carried out. Genomic DNA was the template for this profiling. TCRdb ran MiXCR on the reads and lists one entry per CDR3 protein. This repertoire shows about 150,000 distinct CDR3 sequences, more than 40% found once; its top ten account for roughly 30%.

J is TRBJ2-7 and V is TRBV5-1; 10 bases map to TRBD1. What was sequenced was sorted CD4+, CD8+, or CD8+CD57+ T cells (not recorded which) from PBMCs. The TCR comes from a human donor with aplastic anemia. The CDR3 loop is CASSSDRGDEQYF. CDR3 in DNA: TGCGCCAGCAGCTCGGACAGGGGGGACGAGCAGTACTTC.